This T cell receptor beta chain came from a study of Ad26.COV2.S vaccination and SARS-CoV-2 variants. Study results and caveats: Total T cell responses may have been underestimated by the TCR breadth and depth analyses. Higher spike-specific TCR breadth was found in vaccine recipients than in placebo recipients.

CDR3 length equals 16 residues. The V and J ends lost 2 bases and 5 bases respectively, with 16 bases between them. Germline V CDR1 and CDR2: KGHSH, LQKENI. Clones were read by immunoSEQ multiplex PCR, and TCRdb kept only the in-frame ones, dropping some. This table holds approximately 340,000 clones, about 90% found once. As for this clone: Its antigen is unidentified.

Sequencing was performed on peripheral blood, taken after recovery from COVID-19. The receptor comes from a human donor who had recovered from COVID-19. The rearrangement links TRBV18 to TRBJ1-5; D might be TRBD1 (5 bases). The CDR3 protein is CASSPGEIGGYQPQHF. The CDR3 region has the DNA TGTGCCAGCTCACCAGGTGAAATTGGGGGTTATCAGCCCCAGCATTTT.